Presented here are 13 T cell receptor beta chains from one specimen sequenced in a study of OX40 agonist ivuxolimab in advanced cancers. Preparation of the library involved the immunoSEQ multiplex PCR assay. TCRdb carries this immuneACCESS record with in-frame sequences only. Its versions omit some clonotypes, under half of them owing to an unresolved V gene in the studies checked, with the rest unexplained. Across this sample there are 50,000 or so clones, with over 65% seen only once. Of the sample, 2% falls within the top ten clones. Sequencing used CD4+ or CD8+ T cells sorted from blood, obtained in a trial of the OX40 agonist ivuxolimab. The receptors come from an adult with an advanced solid tumor such as melanoma, head and neck, liver or kidney cancer.

The chain is built from TRBV7-2 and TRBJ2-3; D is unclear. Germline CDR1 and CDR2: SGHTA and FQGNSA. Trimming removed 6 bases from V and 2 bases from J, with 9 bases in between. The CDR3 is 13 residues long. Here the CDR3 reads CASREIPTDTQYF. The CDR3 DNA is TGTGCCAGCAGGGAAATACCCACAGATACGCAGTATTTT.

The V and J genes are TRBV6-1 and TRBJ2-1; TRBD2 is a possible D gene (6 bases). Germline V gives CDR1 MNHNS, CDR2 SASEGT. V lost 1 base and J lost 3, with 13 bases in between. CDR3 length: 16 residues. The CDR3 coding sequence is TGTGCCAGCAGTGAAGGGCAGGGACTGTTCTACAATGAGCAGTTCTTC. This sequence encodes CASSEGQGLFYNEQFF.

This sequence joins TRBV30 and TRBJ2-1; D is possibly TRBD2 (6 bases). This CDR3 has 15 amino acids. Germline CDR1 is GTSNPN and CDR2 is SVGIG (reference sequence). V lost 1 base, J lost 2 bases, and 12 bases lay in between. In DNA form, the CDR3 reads TGTGCCTGGAGTGCGGGACTCCACGCCTACAATGAGCAGTTCTTC. As protein: CAWSAGLHAYNEQFF.

The V and J genes are TRBV7-3 and TRBJ2-4; unclear D gene. The CDR3 sequence is 16 residues long. The ends were cut back, 1 base at V and 1 base at J, with 11 bases in the middle. From germline, CDR1 is SGHTA and CDR2 FQGTGA. The CDR3 is CASSLIGTGAKNIQYF. The CDR3 region has the DNA TGTGCCAGCAGCTTAATTGGCACTGGGGCCAAAAACATTCAGTACTTC. Based on the CDR3 plus reference TRBV7-3 and TRBJ2-4, the full variable domain is GAGVSQTPSNKVTEKGKYVELRCDPISGHTALYWYRQSLGQGPEFLIYFQGTGAADDSGLPNDRFFAVRPEGSVSTLKIQRTERGDSAVYLCASSLIGTGAKNIQYFGAGTRLSVL.

There are a few counts of this clone. The V and J genes are TRBV7-6 and TRBJ2-2; 9 positions match TRBD1. Germline V gene lookup returns CDR1 SGHVS and CDR2 FNYEAQ. Losses at the gene ends were 4 bases for V and 7 bases for J; bases not matched to a gene: 7. The CDR3 spans 15 residues. CDR3 nucleotides: TGTGCCAGCAGCTCCGGACAGGGGATAGGCGGGGAGCTGTTTTTT. Protein product: CASSSGQGIGGELFF.

V usage is TRBV7-9 and J usage is TRBJ2-7; D is unresolved. This CDR3 spans 12 amino acids. The V gene's germline CDR1 is SEHNR and CDR2 FQNEAQ (reference sequence). V dropped 8 bases and J dropped 1 base, with 9 bases sitting between them. CDR3 region: CASGDGSYEQYF. The CDR3 DNA is TGTGCCAGCGGAGACGGGTCCTACGAGCAGTACTTC.

The CDR3 region has the DNA TGTGCCAGCAGTTCCCCCGCCGATGGTAACTATGGCTACACCTTC. Translated, it gives CASSSPADGNYGYTF. The chain has TRBV6-5 and TRBJ1-2; D not resolved. The V end lost 4 bases, the J end lost 1 base, and 13 bases lay between the germline ends. Germline V gives CDR1 MNHEY, CDR2 SVGAGI. The CDR3 loop spans 15 amino acids.

This clone was found a few times. V is TRBV7-6 and J is TRBJ1-1; D is possibly TRBD1 (6 bases). Per germline, CDR1 SGHVS and CDR2 FNYEAQ. CDR3 size: 13 residues. Deletions cut 4 bases from V and 5 bases from J, with 11 bases between. The CDR3 sequence: CASSSGVGTEAFF. CDR3 bases: TGTGCCAGCAGCTCAGGGGTGGGTACTGAAGCTTTCTTT. Looking up the rest from reference TRBV7-6 and TRBJ1-1 gives the full variable domain: GAGVSQSPRYKVTKRGQDVALRCDPISGHVSLYWYRQALGQGPEFLTYFNYEAQQDKSGLPNDRFSAERPEGSISTLTIQRTEQRDSAMYRCASSSGVGTEAFFGQGTRLTVV.

The chain has TRBV7-8 and TRBJ2-5; TRBD1 might be the D (6 bases). Between the trimmed V and J ends, which lost 1 base and 1 base, there was a span of 7 bases. This CDR3 has 14 residues. The germline V gene encodes CDR1 SGHVS and CDR2 FQNEAQ. For the CDR3, the DNA is TGTGCCAGCAGCTTAGAGGACAGCCAAGAGACCCAGTACTTC. Translating gives CASSLEDSQETQYF.

This rearrangement joins TRBV28 to TRBJ2-1, with TRBD2 identical over 9 bases. V trimming: 0 bases; J trimming: 8 bases; junction bases outside the gene matches: 5. The CDR3 extends over 15 amino acids. Germline CDR1 and CDR2: MDHEN and SYDVKM. The CDR3 bases are TGTGCCAGCAGTTTATGGGGGCGGGAGGGGGATGAGCAGTTCTTC. This sequence encodes CASSLWGREGDEQFF. The variable domain in full, with the rest retrieved from reference TRBV28 and TRBJ2-1, is DVKVTQSSRYLVKRTGEKVFLECVQDMDHENMFWYRQDPGLGLRLIYFSYDVKMKEKGDIPEGYSVSREKKERFSLILESASTNQTSMYLCASSLWGREGDEQFFGPGTRLTVL.

The V and J genes are TRBV4-1 and TRBJ1-1; D is uncertain. Germline assignment: CDR1 MGHRA and CDR2 YSYEKL. This CDR3 is built from 15 residues. V was pared by 6 bases and J by 2 bases, with 16 bases between. CDR3 amino acids: CASSPTGPRNTEAFF. The CDR3 DNA sequence: TGCGCCAGCAGTCCCACCGGGCCTCGCAACACTGAAGCTTTCTTT.

This clone was seen a single time. DNA for the CDR3: TGTGCCAGCAGGTGGGAAAGCTCCTACGAGCAGTACTTC. Translation: CASRWESSYEQYF. J is TRBJ2-7 and V is TRBV7-2; D is ambiguous. CDR1 SGHTA and CDR2 FQGNSA come from the germline V gene. CDR3 size: 13 residues. The V end was cut by 6 bases, the J end by 0 bases, with 9 bases between.

J is TRBJ1-2 and V is TRBV6-1, with a tentative D call TRBD1 (5 bases). V was trimmed by 5 bases and J by 7 bases, leaving 14 bases between them. The CDR3 has 13 amino acids. Germline CDR1 is MNHNS and CDR2 is SASEGT. CDR3 bases: TGTGCCAGCAGTCGGGGGGTTAGGGTTGGCTACACCTTC. Translation gives CASSRGVRVGYTF.